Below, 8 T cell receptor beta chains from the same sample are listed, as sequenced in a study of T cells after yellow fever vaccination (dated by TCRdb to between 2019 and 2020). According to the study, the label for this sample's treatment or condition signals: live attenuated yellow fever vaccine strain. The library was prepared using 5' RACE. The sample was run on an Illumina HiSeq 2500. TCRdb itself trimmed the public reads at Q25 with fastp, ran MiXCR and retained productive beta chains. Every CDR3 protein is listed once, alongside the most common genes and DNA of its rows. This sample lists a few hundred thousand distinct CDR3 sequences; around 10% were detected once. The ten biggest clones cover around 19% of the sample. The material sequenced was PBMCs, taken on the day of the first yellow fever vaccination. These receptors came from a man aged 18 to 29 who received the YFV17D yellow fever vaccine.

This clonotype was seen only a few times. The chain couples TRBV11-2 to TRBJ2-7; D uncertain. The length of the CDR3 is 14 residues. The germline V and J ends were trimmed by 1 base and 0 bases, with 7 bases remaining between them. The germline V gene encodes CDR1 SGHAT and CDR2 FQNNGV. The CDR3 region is CASSLAGGSYEQYV. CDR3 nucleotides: TGTGCCAGCAGCTTAGCCGGTGGCTCCTACGAGCAGTACGTC.

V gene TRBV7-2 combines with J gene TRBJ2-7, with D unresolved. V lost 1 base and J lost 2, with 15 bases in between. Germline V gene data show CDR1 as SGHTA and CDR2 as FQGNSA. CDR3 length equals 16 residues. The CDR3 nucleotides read TGTGCCAGCAGCTTAGATGCAGTCCGCCCGACCTACGAGCAGTACTTC. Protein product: CASSLDAVRPTYEQYF. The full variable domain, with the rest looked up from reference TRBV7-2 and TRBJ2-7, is GAGVSQSPSNKVTEKGKDVELRCDPISGHTALYWYRQSLGQGLEFLIYFQGNSAPDKSGLPSDRFSAERTGGSVSTLTIQRTQQEDSAVYLCASSLDAVRPTYEQYFGPGTRLTVT.

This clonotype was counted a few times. CDR3 DNA sequence: TGTGCCAGCAGTTCGGACAGGGCTGGAAACACCATATATTTT. This sequence encodes CASSSDRAGNTIYF. The rearrangement uses TRBV6-5 and TRBJ1-3; the match to TRBD1 covers 8 bases. The germline V gene encodes CDR1 MNHEY and CDR2 SVGAGI. V lost 4 bases, J lost 2 bases, and 1 base stayed unmatched. The CDR3 contains 14 residues.

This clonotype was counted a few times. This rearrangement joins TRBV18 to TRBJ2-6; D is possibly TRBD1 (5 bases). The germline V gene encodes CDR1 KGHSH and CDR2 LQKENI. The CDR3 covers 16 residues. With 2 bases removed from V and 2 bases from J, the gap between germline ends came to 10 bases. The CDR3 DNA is TGTGCCAGCTCACCAGGTTTAGGGGCTGGGGCCAACGTCCTGACTTTC. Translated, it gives CASSPGLGAGANVLTF.

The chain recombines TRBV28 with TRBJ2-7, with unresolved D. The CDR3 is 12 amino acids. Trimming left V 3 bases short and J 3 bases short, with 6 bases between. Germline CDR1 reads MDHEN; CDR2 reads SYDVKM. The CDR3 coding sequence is TGTGCCAGCAGTTTGACCAGCTACGAGCAGTACGTC. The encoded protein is CASSLTSYEQYV.

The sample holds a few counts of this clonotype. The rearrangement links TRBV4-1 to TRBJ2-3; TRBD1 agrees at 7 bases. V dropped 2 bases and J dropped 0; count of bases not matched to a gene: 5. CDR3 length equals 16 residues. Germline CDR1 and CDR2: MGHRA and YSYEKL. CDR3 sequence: CASSQLVTGSTDTQYF. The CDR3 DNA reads TGCGCCAGCAGCCAATTGGTGACAGGGAGCACAGATACGCAGTATTTT.

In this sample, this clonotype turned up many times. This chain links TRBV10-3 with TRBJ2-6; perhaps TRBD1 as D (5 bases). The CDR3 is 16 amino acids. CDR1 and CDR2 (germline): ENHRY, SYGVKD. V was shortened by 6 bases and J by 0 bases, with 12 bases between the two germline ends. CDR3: CAIRPTESSGANVLTF. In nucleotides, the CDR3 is TGTGCCATCAGACCGACAGAAAGCTCTGGGGCCAACGTCCTGACTTTC.

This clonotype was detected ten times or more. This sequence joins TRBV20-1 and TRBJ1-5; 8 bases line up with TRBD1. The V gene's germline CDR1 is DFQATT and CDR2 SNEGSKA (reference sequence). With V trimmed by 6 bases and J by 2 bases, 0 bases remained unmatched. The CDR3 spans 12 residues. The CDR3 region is CSAQGGNQPQHF. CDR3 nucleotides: TGCAGTGCACAGGGGGGCAATCAGCCCCAGCATTTT.